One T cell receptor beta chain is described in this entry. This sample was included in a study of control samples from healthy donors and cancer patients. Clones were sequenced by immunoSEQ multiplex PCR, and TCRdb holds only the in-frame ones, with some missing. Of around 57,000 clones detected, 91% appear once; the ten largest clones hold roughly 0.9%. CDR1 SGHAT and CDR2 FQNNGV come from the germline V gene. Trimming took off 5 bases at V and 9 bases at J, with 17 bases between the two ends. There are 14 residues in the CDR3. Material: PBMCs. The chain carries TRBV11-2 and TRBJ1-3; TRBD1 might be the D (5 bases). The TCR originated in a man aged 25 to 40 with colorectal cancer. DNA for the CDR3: TGTGCCAGCAGCCCGCTGGGGGACGGACGCACCATATATTTT. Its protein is CASSPLGDGRTIYF.